The 23 T cell receptor beta chains below all came from one sample that was sequenced in a study of PD-1 blockade in classical Hodgkin lymphoma. Measured with immunoSEQ multiplex PCR; TCRdb has only the in-frame clones, and not every one. The sample lists approximately 96,000 clones, 93% seen once, with around 2% in the top ten. As for time point: cycle 4 day 1 (C4D1), after more than 5 weeks of nivolumab. Every patient experienced relapse after autologous stem cell transplantation, and brentuximab vedotin exposure varied. This specimen was peripheral blood mononuclear cells (PBMCs), taken before the fourth cycle of nivolumab. Source of these receptors: a human donor with classical Hodgkin lymphoma.

The chain links TRBV6-1 to TRBJ1-4, with D possibly TRBD1 on 6 matching bases. The V end was cut by 6 bases, the J end by 8 bases, with 19 bases between. The length of the CDR3 is 15 residues. CDR1 is MNHNS and CDR2 is SASEGT in the germline V gene. Written as DNA, the CDR3 is TGTGCCAGCAGGGTATTACAGGGCTCAGGGGAAAAACTGTTTTTT. Translating gives CASRVLQGSGEKLFF.

The chain is built from TRBV6-1 and TRBJ2-6; no reliable D call. The CDR3 length is 15 residues. CDR1 and CDR2 (germline): MNHNS, SASEGT. V was pared by 4 bases and J by 0 bases, with 7 bases between. The DNA for the CDR3 is TGTGCCAGCAGTGGGGCCTTCTCTGGGGCCAACGTCCTGACTTTC. It yields the protein CASSGAFSGANVLTF.

The chain is built from TRBV4-2 and TRBJ1-4; D might be TRBD1 (6 bases). With 4 bases removed from V and 15 bases from J, the gap between germline ends came to 15 bases. The CDR3 runs 12 residues. The germline V gene encodes CDR1 LGHNA and CDR2 YNFKEQ. The DNA for the CDR3 is TGTGCCAGCAGCCTACAGGGTGTTGGGGTGTTTTTT. Protein product: CASSLQGVGVFF.

The chain employs TRBV19 and TRBJ2-1; D tentatively fits TRBD1 or TRBD2 (5 bases each). V lost 9 bases to trimming and J lost 0 bases, with 18 bases between them. The CDR3 length is 16 residues. Germline assignment: CDR1 LNHDA and CDR2 SQIVND (reference sequence). CDR3: CARRDGTRHSYNEQFF. The CDR3 bases are TGTGCCAGGAGGGACGGGACCCGGCACTCCTACAATGAGCAGTTCTTC.

This clone was detected once. The V call is TRBV21-1, the J call TRBJ1-4. TRBV21-1 is designated a pseudogene. The CDR3 is 17 residues long. The CDR3 loop reads CASSKGAGGAAGEKLFF. The CDR3 DNA follows: TGTGCCAGCAGCAAAGGCGCGGGGGGGGCCGCAGGTGAAAAACTGTTTTTT.

The rearrangement uses TRBV29-1 and TRBJ2-7; no definite D call. Trimming cost V 7 bases and J 1 base, with 11 bases left between them. The CDR3 sequence is 12 residues long. Per germline, CDR1 SQVTM and CDR2 ANQGSEA. CDR3 residues: CSGADGSYEQYF. Written as DNA, the CDR3 is TGCAGCGGCGCGGACGGTTCCTACGAGCAGTACTTC.

The chain employs TRBV19 and TRBJ1-1; weak D call: TRBD1 (6 bases). The CDR3 spans 15 residues. The germline V gene encodes CDR1 LNHDA and CDR2 SQIVND (reference sequence). The germline V and J ends were trimmed by 1 base and 6 bases, with 15 bases remaining between them. This CDR3 is CASSIAGAGSAEAFF. The CDR3 bases are TGTGCCAGTAGTATAGCGGGGGCGGGTAGCGCTGAAGCTTTCTTT.

The chain uses TRBV11-2 and TRBJ1-4; D not resolved. The CDR3 totals 16 residues. Trimming removed 3 bases at V and 4 bases at J, with 15 bases between. In germline, CDR1 is SGHAT, CDR2 FQNNGV. The CDR3 here is CASSFTIQFHNEKLFF. CDR3 DNA: TGTGCCAGCAGCTTTACCATCCAGTTCCATAATGAAAAACTGTTTTTT.

The chain employs TRBV28 and TRBJ2-7; D is uncertain. The CDR3 totals 12 residues. V shed 2 bases and J shed 3 bases, with 5 bases lying between them. CDR1 MDHEN and CDR2 SYDVKM come from the germline V gene. This chain's CDR3 is CASSLTIYEQYF. The CDR3 bases are TGTGCCAGCAGTTTAACCATCTACGAGCAGTACTTC.

The chain carries TRBV28 and TRBJ2-7; 7 bases line up with TRBD2. From germline, CDR1 is MDHEN and CDR2 SYDVKM. The V gene end was trimmed by 3 bases and the J gene end by 2 bases; junction bases not matched to a gene: 22. CDR3 length: 20 residues. The CDR3, as DNA: TGTGCCAGCAGTTTCTCCCGACCGGGGGGAAAATTGAGAGTACCCTACGAGCAGTACTTC. This encodes CASSFSRPGGKLRVPYEQYF.

Only a few counts were recorded for this clone. The chain is built from TRBV7-2 and TRBJ2-5; 9 bases line up with TRBD1. V shed 4 bases, J shed 6 bases, and the junction held 9 bases outside the gene matches. CDR3 size: 15 residues. Germline V gives CDR1 SGHTA, CDR2 FQGNSA. This chain's CDR3 is CASSWPDRGRKTQYF. As DNA, the CDR3 is TGTGCCAGCAGCTGGCCCGACAGGGGGAGGAAGACCCAGTACTTC.

The gene calls are TRBV28 and TRBJ1-4, with D tentatively TRBD1 (5 bases). The CDR3 extends over 15 amino acids. The ends were cut back, 3 bases at V and 3 bases at J, with 11 bases in the middle. Germline V gives CDR1 MDHEN, CDR2 SYDVKM. CDR3 protein: CASSLGGASNEKLFF. DNA for the CDR3: TGTGCCAGCAGTTTGGGAGGGGCATCTAATGAAAAACTGTTTTTT.

The rearrangement joins TRBV5-4 to TRBJ2-7; the D gene is possibly TRBD2 (6 bases). The CDR3 sequence is 15 residues long. With 3 bases removed from V and 7 bases from J, the gap between germline ends came to 20 bases. Germline V gene lookup returns CDR1 SGHNT and CDR2 YYREEE (reference sequence). CDR3 nucleotides: TGTGCCAGCAGCTGGGGCACCGGGACTCCGGTGGAGCAGTACTTC. Translation: CASSWGTGTPVEQYF.

V and J are TRBV9 and TRBJ2-7; TRBD1 is a possible D gene (6 bases). CDR1 is SGDLS, CDR2 YYNGEE, per germline. This CDR3 has 14 residues. Trimming pared 0 bases from V and 2 bases from J, leaving 9 bases between. CDR3 DNA sequence: TGTGCCAGCAGCGTAGGTGGGACAACCTACGAGCAGTACTTC. As protein: CASSVGGTTYEQYF.

The rearrangement uses TRBV5-1 and TRBJ2-7; 7 bases are a match to TRBD1. V shed 0 bases, J shed 2 bases, and the junction held 11 bases outside the gene matches. CDR1 and CDR2 from the germline V gene are SGHRS and YFSETQ. The CDR3 totals 17 residues. The CDR3 DNA reads as TGCGCCAGCAGCTTGGTGACGAGACAGACAGGGACCTACGAGCAGTACTTC. Translation gives CASSLVTRQTGTYEQYF.

The V gene is TRBV6-1, the J gene TRBJ2-4; weak D call: TRBD2 (5 bases). Germline V gene sequence: CDR1 MNHNS, CDR2 SASEGT. V was shortened by 3 bases and J by 4 bases, with 10 bases between the two germline ends. The CDR3 is 14 amino acids. CDR3 residues: CASSESPGKNIQYF. CDR3 sequence (DNA): TGTGCCAGCAGTGAGTCCCCGGGGAAAAACATTCAGTACTTC.

This clone was counted a single time. V and J are TRBV2 and TRBJ2-1; 12 nucleotides line up with TRBD2. Looked up from germline, CDR1 is SNHLY and CDR2 is FYNNEI. This CDR3 spans 14 amino acids. V lost 9 bases, J lost 7 bases, and 7 bases stayed unmatched. CDR3 nucleotide sequence: TGTGCCAGAGCCGGGACTAGCGGGTCGAATGAGCAGTTCTTC. Protein product: CARAGTSGSNEQFF.

This clone was picked up one time. The rearrangement uses TRBV5-6 and TRBJ1-2; no reliable D call. Germline V CDR1 and CDR2: SGHDT, YYEEEE. V dropped 0 bases and J dropped 2 bases, with 2 bases sitting between them. This CDR3 comprises 12 residues. For the CDR3, the DNA is TGTGCCAGCAGCTTGGCCAACTATGGCTACACCTTC. Its protein product is CASSLANYGYTF.

This chain links TRBV5-4 with TRBJ2-7; possible D gene TRBD1, 5 bases. Germline CDR1 reads SGHNT; CDR2 reads YYREEE (reference sequence). This CDR3 is 13 amino acids long. Trimming removed 0 bases from V and 2 bases from J, with 6 bases in between. CDR3 nucleotide sequence: TGTGCCAGCAGCTTGGCAGGGACCTACGAGCAGTACTTC. This translates into CASSLAGTYEQYF.

This clone was observed a few times. The chain links TRBV6-1 to TRBJ1-5; the match to TRBD1 covers 9 bases. Germline V CDR1 and CDR2: MNHNS, SASEGT. Trimming removed 2 bases from V and 7 bases from J; junction bases left unmatched: 3. This CDR3 has 14 residues. The CDR3 reads CASSEYRGPQPQHF. CDR3 nucleotides: TGTGCCAGCAGTGAATACAGGGGGCCGCAGCCCCAGCATTTT.

This clone showed up just once. The chain uses TRBV7-6 and TRBJ1-4; perhaps TRBD1 as D (5 bases). In germline, CDR1 is SGHVS, CDR2 FNYEAQ. The CDR3 runs 18 residues. The ends were cut back, 3 bases at V and 4 bases at J, with 21 bases in the middle. The CDR3 DNA reads as TGTGCCAGCAGCTTCAGGCAGGGTAACCGTCTGCGTAATGAAAAACTGTTTTTT. Translated: CASSFRQGNRLRNEKLFF.

The CDR3 region is CASSLGLAGGRNEQFF. In nucleotides, the CDR3 is TGCGCCAGCAGCTTGGGGCTAGCGGGAGGTAGGAATGAGCAGTTCTTC. The gene calls are TRBV5-1 and TRBJ2-1; TRBD2 agrees at 11 bases. V lost 0 bases and J lost 7; bases outside the gene matches: 6. CDR3 length: 16 residues. The germline CDR1 and CDR2 sequences are SGHRS and YFSETQ.

This rearrangement joins TRBV6-4 to TRBJ2-1; D perhaps matches TRBD1 (5 bases). V lost 6 bases to trimming and J lost 4 bases, with 16 bases between them. This CDR3 region has 15 residues. Germline V lookup: CDR1 MRHNA, CDR2 SNTAGT. CDR3 DNA sequence: TGTGCCAGCAGGAAAGACAGATATTCTTACAATGAGCAGTTCTTC. Its translation is CASRKDRYSYNEQFF.